This T cell receptor beta chain comes out of a study of T cell repertoires in cytomegalovirus infection. Findings and caveats of the study: HLA-C-restricted CMV-specific TCR beta clonotypes prevailed in the ex vivo response.

CDR1 and CDR2 (germline): SEHNR, FQNEAQ (reference sequence). The CDR3 spans 16 residues. V lost 5 bases and J lost 1; bases outside the gene matches: 9. From the reads, TCRdb called clonotypes with MiXCR, one entry per CDR3 protein. Found here are under 200,000 distinct CDR3 sequences, roughly a fifth of them singletons; the top ten hold 25%. A few counts support this clonotype. Its target is not known. The sequence came from a human donor in good health (CMV status not recorded). Some clones in this sample may be carry-over from other donors' samples. The source material was CD8+ T cells from cultured PBMCs, sampled from culture after CMV antigen stimulation. The chain employs TRBV7-9 and TRBJ1-1; 8 positions agree with TRBD1. For the CDR3, the DNA is TGTGCCAGCAGCCCCCCGACAGGGGCGGAGAACACTGAAGCTTTCTTT. Its translation: CASSPPTGAENTEAFF.